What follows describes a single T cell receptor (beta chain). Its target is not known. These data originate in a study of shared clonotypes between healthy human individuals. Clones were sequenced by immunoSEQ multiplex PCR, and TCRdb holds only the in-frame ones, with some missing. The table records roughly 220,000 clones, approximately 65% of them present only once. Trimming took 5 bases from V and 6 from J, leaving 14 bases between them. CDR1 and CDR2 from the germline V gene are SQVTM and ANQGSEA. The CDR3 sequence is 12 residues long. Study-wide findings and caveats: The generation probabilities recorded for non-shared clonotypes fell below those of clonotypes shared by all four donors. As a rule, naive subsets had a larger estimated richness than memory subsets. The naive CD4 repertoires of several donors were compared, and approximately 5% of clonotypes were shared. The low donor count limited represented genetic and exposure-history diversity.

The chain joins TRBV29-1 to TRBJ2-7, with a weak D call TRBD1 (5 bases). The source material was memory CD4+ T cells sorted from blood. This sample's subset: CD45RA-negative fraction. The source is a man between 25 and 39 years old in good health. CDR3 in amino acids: CSVFQGFGEQYF. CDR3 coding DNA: TGCAGCGTTTTCCAGGGATTTGGCGAGCAGTACTTC.